This TCR beta chain was sequenced for a study of CD8 T cells in ankylosing spondylitis. Study observations and caveats: Some motif variants had been reported before (in reactive arthritis synovial fluid and blood). There was reportedly significant enrichment of clones that were disease-linked in matched ankylosing spondylitis synovial fluid. What appeared characteristic of ankylosing spondylitis blood was a TCR beta motif of several highly homologous variants.

Deletions cut 3 bases from V and 4 bases from J, with 14 bases between. Germline-derived CDR1 and CDR2 are SGHRS and YFSETQ. The CDR3 covers 14 residues. Quantitative molecular-barcoded 5'-RACE generated the TCR beta libraries. MiXCR, applied by TCRdb to the 5' RACE reads, yields one record per CDR3 protein. The sample has about 200,000 distinct CDR3 sequences; around 13% are singletons. This clonotype showed up many times. Antigen unknown. Sequencing was done on a sample of blood, either unsorted or a sorted T cell fraction (not recorded which). The J gene is TRBJ2-7, the V gene TRBV5-1, with unresolved D. This sequence originates from a male donor with ankylosing spondylitis or in good health (not recorded which). The CDR3 protein is CASSSDWTGYEQYF. As DNA, the CDR3 is TGCGCCAGCAGCTCCGACTGGACGGGTTACGAGCAGTACTTC. The variable domain in full, completed from reference TRBV5-1 and TRBJ2-7, reads KAGVTQTPRYLIKTRGQQVTLSCSPISGHRSVSWYQQTPGQGLQFLFEYFSETQRNKGNFPGRFSGRQFSNSRSEMNVSTLELGDSALYLCASSSDWTGYEQYFGPGTRLTVT.